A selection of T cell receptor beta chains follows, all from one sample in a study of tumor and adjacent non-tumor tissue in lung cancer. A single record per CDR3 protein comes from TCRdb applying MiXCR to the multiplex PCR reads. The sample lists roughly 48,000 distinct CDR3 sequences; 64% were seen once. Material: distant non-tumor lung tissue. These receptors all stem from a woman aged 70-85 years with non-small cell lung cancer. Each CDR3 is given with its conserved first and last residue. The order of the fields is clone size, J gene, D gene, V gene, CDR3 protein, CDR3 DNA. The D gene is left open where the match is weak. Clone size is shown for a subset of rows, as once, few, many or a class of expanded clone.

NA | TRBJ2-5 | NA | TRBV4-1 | CANSQDTSGFGETQYF | TGCGCCAACAGTCAAGATACTTCAGGGTTCGGGGAGACCCAGTACTTC
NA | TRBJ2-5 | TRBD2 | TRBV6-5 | CASGYRTSRETQYF | TGTGCCAGCGGTTACCGGACTAGCCGGGAGACCCAGTATTTC
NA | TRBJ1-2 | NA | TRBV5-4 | CASSLQVALSCYTF | TGTGCCAGCAGCTTGCAAGTGGCTCTCTCTTGCTACACCTTC
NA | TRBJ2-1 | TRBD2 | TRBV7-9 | CASSITSGWGGEQFF | TGTGCCAGCAGCATAACTAGCGGGTGGGGAGGTGAGCAGTTCTTC
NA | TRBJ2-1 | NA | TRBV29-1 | CSVEAGFTYNEQSF | TGCAGCGTCGAGGCTGGTTTTACCTACAATGAGCAGTCCTTC
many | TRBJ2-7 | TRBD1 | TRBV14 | CASSRENQGAPYEQYF | TGTGCCAGCAGCCGGGAGAATCAGGGGGCACCGTACGAGCAGTACTTC
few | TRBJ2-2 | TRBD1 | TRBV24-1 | CATRTGTGGPGELFF | TGTGCCACCAGAACCGGGACAGGGGGCCCCGGGGAGCTGTTTTTT
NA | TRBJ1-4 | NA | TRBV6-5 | CTSSYSTGSREKLFF | TGTACCAGCAGTTACTCTACGGGCTCGAGAGAAAAACTGTTTTTT
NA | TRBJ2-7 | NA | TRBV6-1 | CTSSEGGGARDCF | TGTACCAGCAGTGAAGGGGGGGGAGCCCGGGATTGCTTC
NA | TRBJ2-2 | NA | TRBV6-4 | CAGRAANIGELFF | TGTGCCGGCAGGGCAGCGAACATCGGGGAGCTGTTTTTT
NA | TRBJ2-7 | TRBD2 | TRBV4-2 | CASSLGTNSNEQYF | TGTGCCAGCAGCCTAGGGACTAATTCTAACGAGCAGTACTTC
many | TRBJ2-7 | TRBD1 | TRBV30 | CAWSWGQVSEQYF | TGTGCCTGGAGTTGGGGACAGGTCTCCGAGCAGTACTTC
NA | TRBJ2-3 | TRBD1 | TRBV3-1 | CVSSQQQGRTDTQYF | TGTGTCAGCAGCCAACAACAGGGGCGCACAGATACGCAGTATTTT
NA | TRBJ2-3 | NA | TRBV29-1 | CDVEGGYTDTQYF | TGCGACGTTGAAGGGGGGTACACAGATACACAGTATTTT
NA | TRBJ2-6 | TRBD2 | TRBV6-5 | CAGSYPGGGSGANVLSF | TGTGCCGGCAGTTACCCGGGGGGGGGCTCTGGGGCCAACGTCCTGTCTTTC
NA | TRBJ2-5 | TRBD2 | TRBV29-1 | CSVRLAQETQHF | TGCAGCGTTAGACTAGCTCAAGAGACCCAGCATTTC
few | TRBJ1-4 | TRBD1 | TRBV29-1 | CSVVQGATNEKLFF | TGCAGCGTCGTTCAGGGGGCGACTAATGAAAAACTGTTTTTT
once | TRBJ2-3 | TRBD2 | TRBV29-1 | CSVRTSGADTSYF | TGCAGCGTCCGGACTAGCGGTGCAGATACGTCGTATTTT
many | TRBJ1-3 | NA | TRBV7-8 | CASSLGTQDGNTIYF | TGTGCCAGCAGCTTGGGGACTCAAGATGGAAACACCATATATTTT
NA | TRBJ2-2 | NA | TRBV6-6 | CTSHDLVGDDTGELFF | TGTACCAGCCACGACTTGGTAGGAGATGACACCGGGGAACTGTTTTTT
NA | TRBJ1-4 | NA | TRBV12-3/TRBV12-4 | CASCSTWDFEKLFF | TGTGCCAGCTGCTCGACATGGGACTTTGAAAAACTGTTTTTT
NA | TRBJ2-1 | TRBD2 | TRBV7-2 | CASSLATGGPSRNEQFF | TGTGCCAGCAGCTTAGCTACGGGAGGGCCATCACGCAATGAGCAGTTCTTC
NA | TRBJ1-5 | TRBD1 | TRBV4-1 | CASNQADREGQPQHF | TGCGCCAGCAACCAGGCAGACAGGGAAGGTCAGCCTCAGCATTTT
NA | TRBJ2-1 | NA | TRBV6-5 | CGSQRSPSGESNEQFF | TGTGGCAGCCAACGATCCCCGAGCGGCGAATCCAATGAGCAGTTCTTC
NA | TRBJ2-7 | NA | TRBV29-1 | CSVVLGESLPNEQYF | TGCAGCGTGGTCCTAGGGGAGTCCCTACCCAACGAGCAGTACTTC
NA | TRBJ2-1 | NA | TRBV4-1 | CANSLNNEQFF | TGCGCCAACAGTCTAAACAATGAGCAGTTCTTC
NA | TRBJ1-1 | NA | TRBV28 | CASGPTQGPSDGTEASF | TGTGCCAGCGGCCCTACCCAGGGGCCCTCTGACGGCACTGAAGCTTCCTTT
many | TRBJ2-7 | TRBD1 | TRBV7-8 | CASSLRQGYEQYF | TGTGCCAGCAGCTTGAGACAGGGTTACGAGCAGTACTTC
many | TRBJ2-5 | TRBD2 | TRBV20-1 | CSAPRSGRRETQYF | TGCAGTGCCCCCCGGAGCGGGAGAAGGGAGACCCAGTACTTC
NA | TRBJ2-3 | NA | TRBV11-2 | CADTSYTDTQYF | TGTGCCGACACCTCCTACACAGATACGCAGTATTTT
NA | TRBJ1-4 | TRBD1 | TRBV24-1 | CATSDADRGPLFF | TGCGCCACCAGTGACGCGGACAGGGGGCCATTGTTTTTT
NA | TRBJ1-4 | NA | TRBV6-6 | CASRPPGVPRGNEKLFF | TGTGCCAGTAGGCCACCCGGGGTCCCAAGGGGAAATGAAAAACTGTTTTTT
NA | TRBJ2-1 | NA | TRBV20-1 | CSALPLALDERFF | TGCAGTGCCCTACCCCTTGCGCTGGATGAAAGGTTCTTC